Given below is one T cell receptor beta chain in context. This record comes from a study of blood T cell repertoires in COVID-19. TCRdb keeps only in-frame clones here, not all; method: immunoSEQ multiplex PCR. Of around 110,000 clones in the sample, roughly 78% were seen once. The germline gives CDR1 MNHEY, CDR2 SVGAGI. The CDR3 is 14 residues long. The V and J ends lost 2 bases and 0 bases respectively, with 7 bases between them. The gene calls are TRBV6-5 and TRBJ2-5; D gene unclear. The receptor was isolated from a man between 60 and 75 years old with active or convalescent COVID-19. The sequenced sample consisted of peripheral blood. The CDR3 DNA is TGTGCCAGCAGTTACGCGGCAGACCAAGAGACCCAGTACTTC. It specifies CASSYAADQETQYF.